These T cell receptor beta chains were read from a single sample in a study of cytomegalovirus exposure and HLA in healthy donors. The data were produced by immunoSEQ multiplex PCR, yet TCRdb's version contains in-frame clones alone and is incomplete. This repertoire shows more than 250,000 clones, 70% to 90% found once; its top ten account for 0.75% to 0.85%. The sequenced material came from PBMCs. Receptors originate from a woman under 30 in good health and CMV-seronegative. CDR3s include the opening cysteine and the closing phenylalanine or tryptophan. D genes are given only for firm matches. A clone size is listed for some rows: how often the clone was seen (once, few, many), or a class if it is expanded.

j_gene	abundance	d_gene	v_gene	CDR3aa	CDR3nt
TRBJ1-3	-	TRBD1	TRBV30	CAWGTGDSGNTIYF	TGTGCCTGGGGGACAGGGGATTCTGGAAACACCATATATTTT
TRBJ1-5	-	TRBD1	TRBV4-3	CASSQEVGQDQPQHF	TGCGCCAGCAGCCAGGAAGTGGGACAGGATCAGCCCCAGCATTTT
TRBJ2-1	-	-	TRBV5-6	CASSSSGPDHNEQFF	TGTGCCAGCAGCTCCAGTGGGCCCGATCACAATGAGCAGTTCTTC
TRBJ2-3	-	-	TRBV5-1	CASSLYRGTDTQYF	TGCGCCAGCAGCTTGTACAGGGGCACAGATACGCAGTATTTT
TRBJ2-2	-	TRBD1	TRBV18	CASSPPVILSGQGRSGELFF	TGTGCCAGCTCACCACCGGTGATTCTGAGCGGACAGGGACGATCCGGGGAGCTGTTTTTT
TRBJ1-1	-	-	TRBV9	CASSPSTGNTEAFF	TGTGCCAGCAGCCCGTCGACAGGGAACACTGAAGCTTTCTTT
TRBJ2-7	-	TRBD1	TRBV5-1	CASSLGQGLSYEQYF	TGCGCCAGCAGCTTGGGACAGGGCCTCTCCTACGAGCAGTACTTC
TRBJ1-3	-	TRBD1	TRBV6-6	CASSSGQGGNTIYF	TGTGCCAGCAGTTCCGGACAGGGGGGAAACACCATATATTTT
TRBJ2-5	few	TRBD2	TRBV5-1	CASSSAGSETQYF	TGCGCCAGCAGCTCAGCGGGATCAGAGACCCAGTACTTC
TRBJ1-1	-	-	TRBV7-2	CASSLGGQNTEAFF	TGTGCCAGCAGCTTAGGGGGACAGAACACTGAAGCTTTCTTT
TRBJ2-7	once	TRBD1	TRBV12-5	CASGLVHPFGTGSPEQYF	TGTGCTAGTGGTTTGGTACACCCCTTTGGGACAGGGTCCCCCGAGCAGTACTTC
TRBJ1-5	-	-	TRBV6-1	CASSDELGQNQPQHF	TGTGCCAGCAGTGACGAGTTAGGACAAAATCAGCCCCAGCATTTT
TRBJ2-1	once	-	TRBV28	CASSFFGQGGLNEQFF	TGTGCCAGCAGTTTTTTCGGACAGGGAGGGCTCAATGAGCAGTTCTTC
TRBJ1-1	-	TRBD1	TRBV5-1	CASSPTGQGTEAFF	TGCGCCAGCAGCCCAACGGGACAGGGGACTGAAGCTTTCTTT
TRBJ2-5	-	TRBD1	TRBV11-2	CASSPRTGVEETQYF	TGTGCCAGCAGCCCGCGGACAGGGGTGGAGGAGACCCAGTACTTC
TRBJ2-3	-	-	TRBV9	CASSVTPAGGHSTDTQYF	TGTGCCAGCAGCGTCACCCCAGCCGGGGGTCATAGCACAGATACGCAGTATTTT
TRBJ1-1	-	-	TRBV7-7	CASSPIGGTEAFF	TGTGCCAGCAGCCCAATTGGAGGAACAGAAGCTTTCTTT
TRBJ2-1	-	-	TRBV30	CAWSTPGVLSVNEQFF	TGTGCCTGGAGTACACCGGGAGTCTTATCCGTCAATGAGCAGTTCTTC
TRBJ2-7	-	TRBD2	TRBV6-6	CASNYETSGSEQYF	TGTGCCAGCAACTACGAGACTAGCGGGAGCGAGCAGTACTTC
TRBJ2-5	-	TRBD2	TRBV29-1	CSVERAGAQETQYF	TGCAGCGTTGAGCGCGCGGGAGCGCAAGAGACCCAGTACTTC
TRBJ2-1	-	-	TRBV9	CASSSSEVPYNEQFF	TGTGCCAGCAGCAGCTCTGAGGTGCCTTACAATGAGCAGTTCTTC
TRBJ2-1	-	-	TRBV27	CASMVSSYNEQFF	TGTGCCAGCATGGTGAGCTCCTACAATGAGCAGTTCTTC
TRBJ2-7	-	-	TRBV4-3	CASSQDRGNYEQYF	TGCGCCAGCAGCCAAGATCGGGGGAACTACGAGCAGTACTTC
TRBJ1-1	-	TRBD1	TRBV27	CASRRGTGGNTEAFF	TGTGCCAGCAGGAGGGGGACAGGGGGGAACACTGAAGCTTTCTTT
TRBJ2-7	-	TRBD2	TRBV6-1	CASSESGGSLGEQYF	TGTGCCAGCAGTGAATCGGGCGGGAGTTTGGGGGAGCAGTACTTC
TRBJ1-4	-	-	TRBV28	CASSLWTANNEKLFF	TGTGCCAGCAGTTTGTGGACAGCAAATAATGAAAAACTGTTTTTT
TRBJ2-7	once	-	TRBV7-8	CASSKIEGTYEQYF	TGTGCCAGCAGCAAAATTGAGGGAACCTACGAGCAGTACTTC
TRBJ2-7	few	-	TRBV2	CASSALREQYF	TGTGCCAGCAGTGCCCTACGGGAACAGTACTTC
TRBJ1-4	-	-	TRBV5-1	CASSSTPRIATNEKLFF	TGCGCCAGCAGCTCCACTCCCCGCATAGCAACTAATGAAAAACTGTTTTTT
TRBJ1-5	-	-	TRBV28	CASSRAGVNQPQHF	TGTGCCAGCAGCCGGGCAGGGGTCAATCAGCCCCAGCATTTT
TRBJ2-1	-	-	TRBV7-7	CASGFLEGYNEQFF	TGTGCTAGCGGTTTTTTGGAGGGCTACAATGAGCAGTTCTTC
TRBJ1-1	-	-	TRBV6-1	CASSEVGAATEAFF	TGTGCCAGCAGTGAAGTAGGTGCGGCCACTGAAGCTTTCTTT
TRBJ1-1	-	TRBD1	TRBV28	CASSLNRGNTEAFF	TGTGCCAGCAGTTTAAACAGGGGGAACACTGAAGCTTTCTTT
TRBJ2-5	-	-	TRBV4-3	CASSQNPPGAQETQYF	TGCGCCAGCAGCCAGAACCCTCCTGGGGCCCAAGAGACCCAGTACTTC
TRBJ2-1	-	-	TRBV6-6	CASSYVRLNNEQFF	TGTGCCAGCAGTTACGTCAGGTTGAACAATGAGCAGTTCTTC
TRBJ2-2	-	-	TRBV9	CASSVAVGGTVTGELFF	TGTGCCAGCAGCGTAGCTGTGGGCGGGACGGTCACCGGGGAGCTGTTTTTT
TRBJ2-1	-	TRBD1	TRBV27	CASSPTGETNEQFF	TGTGCCAGCAGTCCTACAGGGGAAACGAATGAGCAGTTCTTC
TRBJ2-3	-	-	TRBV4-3	CASSQDLLTSDTQYF	TGCGCCAGCAGCCAAGATCTCCTAACGTCAGATACGCAGTATTTT
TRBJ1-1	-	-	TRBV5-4	CASSFGVTEAFF	TGTGCCAGCAGCTTCGGTGTCACTGAAGCTTTCTTT
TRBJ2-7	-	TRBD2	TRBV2	CASRSGGSSYEQYF	TGTGCCAGCAGGAGCGGGGGAAGCTCCTACGAGCAGTACTTC